These T cell receptor beta chains were read from a single sample in a study of human T cells and chemical hapten exposure. Via MiXCR, TCRdb re-called the RACE reads, giving one row per CDR3 protein. The profile shows about 57,000 distinct CDR3 sequences, 9.3% of them singletons. The sequencing here drew on whole blood, taken in connection with sensitization to the hapten diphenylcyclopropenone (DPC). The source is a woman between 35 and 50 years old with alopecia areata. Some clones in this sample may be carry-over from other donors' samples. Both conserved end residues are part of each CDR3. Fields, in order: V gene, J gene, clone size, D gene, CDR3 protein, CDR3 DNA. D genes are given only for firm matches. The listing skips clone size in some rows; elsewhere it reads once, few, many or a size class.

V: TRBV28
J: TRBJ2-7
size: many
D: TRBD1
CDR3: CASRGPGTGEYEQYF
DNA: TGTGCCAGCAGGGGTCCCGGGACAGGGGAATACGAGCAGTACTTC

V: TRBV2
J: TRBJ2-7
size: many
D: -
CDR3: CASRSGQSTYEQYF
DNA: TGTGCCAGCAGATCTGGACAGTCAACCTACGAGCAGTACTTC

V: TRBV3-1
J: TRBJ1-2
size: many
D: -
CDR3: CASSQELSGYGYTF
DNA: TGTGCCAGCAGCCAAGAGTTGTCTGGCTATGGCTACACCTTC

V: TRBV7-2
J: TRBJ1-5
size: many
D: TRBD1
CDR3: CASSSKDRVLNQPQHF
DNA: TGTGCCAGCAGCTCAAAAGACAGGGTCCTCAATCAGCCCCAGCATTTT

V: TRBV11-1
J: TRBJ2-2
size: many
D: -
CDR3: CASSLAANTGELFF
DNA: TGTGCCAGCAGCTTGGCAGCGAACACCGGGGAGCTGTTTTTT

V: TRBV28
J: TRBJ2-4
size: many
D: -
CDR3: CASTDGSGALAKNIQYF
DNA: TGTGCCAGCACCGATGGGTCGGGGGCCCTAGCCAAAAACATTCAGTACTTC

V: TRBV13
J: TRBJ2-5
size: -
D: TRBD2
CDR3: CASSPRLAGGPGQETQYF
DNA: TGTGCCAGCAGCCCCCGACTAGCGGGGGGGCCGGGGCAAGAGACCCAGTACTTC

V: TRBV7-8
J: TRBJ1-1
size: few
D: -
CDR3: CASSLKENTEAFF
DNA: TGTGCCAGCAGCTTAAAGGAGAACACTGAAGCTTTCTTT

V: TRBV12-3/TRBV12-4
J: TRBJ2-2
size: few
D: -
CDR3: CASSLDEFGGELFF
DNA: TGTGCCAGCAGTTTAGACGAGTTTGGCGGGGAGCTGTTTTTT

V: TRBV24-1
J: TRBJ2-3
size: many
D: -
CDR3: CATSDRGGGTDTQYF
DNA: TGTGCCACCAGTGATAGGGGCGGTGGCACAGATACGCAGTATTTT

V: TRBV12-3/TRBV12-4
J: TRBJ2-1
size: many
D: -
CDR3: CASSLEPRARSHNEQFF
DNA: TGTGCCAGCAGCCTCGAACCCAGGGCCAGATCCCACAATGAGCAGTTCTTC

V: TRBV20-1
J: TRBJ2-7
size: many
D: -
CDR3: CSARDSLYEQYF
DNA: TGCAGTGCTAGAGACAGTCTCTACGAGCAGTACTTC

V: TRBV6-2/TRBV6-3
J: TRBJ2-5
size: many
D: -
CDR3: CASSYGMDPTHF
DNA: TGTGCCAGCAGTTACGGGATGGACCCGACACACTTC

V: TRBV28
J: TRBJ2-7
size: few
D: -
CDR3: CASSSTTNYEQYF
DNA: TGTGCCAGCAGTTCGACTACGAACTACGAGCAGTACTTC

V: TRBV7-6
J: TRBJ1-6
size: many
D: TRBD1
CDR3: CASSHRGGYSPLHF
DNA: TGTGCCAGCAGTCACCGAGGGGGCTATTCACCCCTCCACTTT

V: TRBV11-2
J: TRBJ2-5
size: many
D: TRBD2
CDR3: CASSFRKGLGPLTQYF
DNA: TGTGCCAGCAGCTTCCGCAAGGGACTAGGACCTCTAACCCAGTACTTC

V: TRBV29-1
J: TRBJ2-3
size: many
D: -
CDR3: CSLADSTDTQYF
DNA: TGCAGCCTCGCGGACAGCACAGATACGCAGTATTTT

V: TRBV11-1
J: TRBJ2-5
size: many
D: TRBD2
CDR3: CASSPGLAPEETQYF
DNA: TGTGCCAGCAGCCCAGGACTAGCGCCTGAGGAGACCCAGTACTTC

V: TRBV27
J: TRBJ1-3
size: -
D: -
CDR3: CASGVGSSGNTIYF
DNA: TGTGCCAGCGGTGTTGGAAGCTCTGGAAACACCATATATTTT

V: TRBV7-2
J: TRBJ2-1
size: -
D: -
CDR3: CASSLIPGRKFF
DNA: TGTGCCAGCAGCTTAATCCCGGGGAGGAAGTTCTTC

V: TRBV3-1
J: TRBJ1-1
size: few
D: -
CDR3: CASSQDSTEENTEAFF
DNA: TGTGCCAGCAGCCAAGACTCGACAGAGGAGAACACTGAAGCTTTCTTT

V: TRBV10-3
J: TRBJ2-3
size: -
D: -
CDR3: CAIQAGVPTDTQYF
DNA: TGTGCCATCCAAGCAGGGGTTCCCACAGATACGCAGTATTTT

V: TRBV18
J: TRBJ1-3
size: many
D: -
CDR3: CASSPAIGPRNTIYF
DNA: TGTGCCAGCTCACCTGCCATTGGTCCAAGAAACACCATATATTTT

V: TRBV7-6
J: TRBJ2-7
size: many
D: TRBD2
CDR3: CASSLRAGGREEQYF
DNA: TGTGCCAGCAGCCTCCGAGCGGGGGGGCGCGAAGAGCAGTACTTC

V: TRBV27
J: TRBJ1-1
size: many
D: -
CDR3: CASSLRGEAFF
DNA: TGTGCCAGCAGTCTCCGAGGTGAAGCTTTCTTT

V: TRBV7-2
J: TRBJ2-5
size: many
D: -
CDR3: CASSLRASAQETQYF
DNA: TGTGCCAGCAGCTTAAGGGCTAGCGCCCAAGAGACCCAGTACTTC